This TCR beta chain originates from a study of T cells in Graves' hyperthyroidism and ophthalmopathy (dated by TCRdb to the late 2010s). Broadly, across the study: Peripheral blood was sampled at the time of initial diagnosis, prior to any treatment. The paper describes TCR Vbeta CDR3 sequencing of roughly 130 peripheral blood samples, made up of some 40 ophthalmopathy patients, around 78 hyperthyroidism patients and around 17 progressor patients. Whether ophthalmopathy could be predicted prospectively was tested in an independent validation cohort made up of about 18 hyperthyroidism patients plus 17 patients who later progressed to ophthalmopathy. The study also compared thyroid tissue and blood T-cell repertoires from a handful of Graves' hyperthyroidism patients. After blood sampling, hyperthyroidism patients were treated with methimazole at a starting dose of 30 mg daily, and ophthalmopathy patients were treated with high-dose intravenous methylprednisolone. For training and testing, the 100 or so patients in the discovery cohort were randomly divided in a 7:3 ratio. To identify distinguishing TCR V-J signatures, a discovery cohort of 100 patients was used, comprising some 45 with Graves' ophthalmopathy and 57 with stable Graves' hyperthyroidism. The study at large found these results: Ophthalmopathy was separated from stable hyperthyroidism by a 13 V-J signature model, with 87.88% sensitivity and approximately 84% specificity obtained in cross-validation and 80%/75% obtained in testing. Most expanded thyroid clonotypes (frequency above 0.001) were also detected in blood, a finding suggesting that blood repertoires may reflect thyroid immune responses. During validation, the model predicted progression to ophthalmopathy a median of about 6.5 months ahead of onset, with roughly 65% sensitivity and 72% to 80% specificity. No statistical method was used to fix the sample size in advance, and group allocation was not hidden from the investigators.

V ends up 5 bases short and J 4 bases short, with an unmatched junction base count of 8. Inclusive of the bounding cysteine and phenylalanine, the CDR3 is 14 residues long. Only the CDR3 DNA stays, 42 bases, in frame from base 1. Per the germline V gene, MDHEN is the CDR1 and SYDVKM is the CDR2. This clonotype was found many times. Which antigen it targets is not known. The input lacks base qualities; no much larger clone sits a single base away. Amplification of TCR beta CDR3 regions was carried out from RNA transcripts. The first round of RT-PCR for the TCR CDR3 was performed with the HTBI primer set and the Qiagen OneStep RT-PCR kit. Libraries were constructed in a second round of multiplex PCR, after which size selection and purification were carried out. Sequencing of the libraries was done on an Illumina HiSeq2000 using paired-end 100 bp reads. Processing in the source paper ran as follows. SOAPnuke was used to process the raw data, throwing out any read that contained adapters or uncalled bases, had a mean Phred below 15, or lacked an exact constant-primer or identifier match. COPE v1.2.5 was used to merge high-quality paired reads, and clonotypes were defined as unique nucleotide sequences. MiTCR v1.1 was used to align the clonotypes against IMGT TRBV, TRBD and TRBJ reference segments. The analysis was restricted to V-J combinations with a frequency above 0.0001, which together covered about 99% of the repertoires. The TCS score was defined as the ratio of F50 (clonal expansion) to E x V (chaos), calculated using BLOSUM62-based TCRdist between CDR3 peptides within each V-J. Welch's t-statistics and random forest reduced around 550 V-J features to about 12, which were used in a naive Bayes classifier (R e1071). TCRdb applied fastp at Q25 and MiXCR to the public reads, then kept only in-frame beta chains. Each CDR3 protein appears once, grouped with its most common genes and DNA. These V and J calls are TCRdb output, not the study's own analysis. In all, the sample holds some 760,000 distinct CDR3 sequences, and around 15% of those were seen once. Together, the top ten hold roughly a tenth of the sample.

Stable Graves' hyperthyroidism was defined as the absence of progression to ophthalmopathy over 18 months of follow-up. Hyperthyroidism patients were newly diagnosed, had a disease duration of under 2 months, and were aged 18 to 65 years. Any patient with an uncontrolled infection, another autoimmune disease, pregnancy or lactation was excluded. Diagnoses were established on the basis of clinical symptoms, serum thyroxine and TRAb, thyroid ultrasound, and orbital computed tomography. PBMCs were separated from roughly 9.3 ml of fresh peripheral blood using Ficoll-Paque density gradient centrifugation. Trizol reagent was used to extract total RNA, and RNA quality was then checked on an Agilent 2100 Bioanalyzer.

Recombination linked TRBV28 to TRBJ2-7, and TRBD1 matches 7 of the central bases. The sample consisted of blood. The clonotype originates from a woman aged 18-29 years with Graves' hyperthyroidism. The CDR3 region: CASSLRDSEYEQYF. The nucleotides are TGTGCCAGCAGTCTCCGGGACAGCGAATACGAGCAGTACTTC.